A selection of T cell receptor beta chains follows, all from one sample in a study of T cells in tumors after PD-1 blockade. Some clones are missing from TCRdb's copy, which holds only in-frame ones; the method was immunoSEQ multiplex PCR. Of approximately 46,000 clones listed, 79% were seen once; the top ten hold about a sixth. This specimen was PBMCs, taken before anti-PD-1 treatment. The receptor set was obtained from a human donor with basal cell carcinoma. The CDR3 runs from the conserved cysteine through the conserved F or W. The order of the fields is clone size, D gene, J gene, V gene, CDR3 protein, CDR3 DNA. D genes are given only for firm matches. Not every row has a clone size; where given, it reads once, few, many or a size class.

>once|.|TRBJ2-7|TRBV21-1
CAGGGTSGDEQYF
TGTGCCGGCGGGGGGACTAGCGGGGACGAGCAGTACTTC
>.|.|TRBJ2-2|TRBV6-2/TRBV6-3
CASSYYPSGEAGELFF
TGTGCCAGCAGTTACTATCCGTCCGGGGAGGCCGGGGAGCTGTTTTTT
>.|TRBD1|TRBJ2-7|TRBV19
CASSPRPGQGAYEQYF
TGTGCCAGTAGTCCTCGCCCGGGACAGGGGGCATACGAGCAGTACTTC
>.|.|TRBJ2-7|TRBV5-1
CASSLNWDPSSYEQYF
TGCGCCAGCAGCTTGAATTGGGACCCCAGCTCCTACGAGCAGTACTTC
>.|.|TRBJ1-5|TRBV27
CASSLGREGNQPQHF
TGTGCCAGCAGTTTGGGCAGGGAGGGCAATCAGCCCCAGCATTTT
>.|.|TRBJ2-7|TRBV9
CASSVVGDSYEQYF
TGTGCCAGCAGCGTAGTCGGCGACTCCTACGAGCAGTACTTC
>.|TRBD1|TRBJ1-2|TRBV28
CASSTRLRGRTNYGYTF
TGTGCCAGCAGTACCAGACTGAGGGGGCGGACCAACTATGGCTACACCTTC
>.|.|TRBJ1-1|TRBV3-1/TRBV3-2
CASSQGFAAEAFF
TGTGCCAGCAGCCAAGGATTTGCGGCGGAGGCTTTCTTT
>.|.|TRBJ2-5|TRBV18
CASSPPPIGKETQYF
TGTGCCAGCTCACCACCGCCTATAGGTAAAGAGACCCAGTACTTC
>.|.|TRBJ2-7|TRBV5-1
CASRVQSSSYEQYF
TGCGCCAGCAGAGTACAGAGTAGCTCCTACGAGCAGTACTTC
>medium-sized|TRBD1|TRBJ1-6|TRBV6-6
CASSYGQGNSPLHF
TGTGCCAGCAGTTACGGACAGGGTAATTCACCCCTCCACTTT
>.|TRBD2|TRBJ2-7|TRBV4-1
CASSTRGGSLEQYF
TGCGCCAGCAGCACCCGGGGGGGGAGTTTGGAGCAGTACTTC
>.|TRBD2|TRBJ2-7|TRBV27
CASSLRLAGAEQYF
TGTGCCAGCAGTTTGAGGCTAGCGGGAGCCGAGCAGTACTTC
>.|TRBD2|TRBJ2-2|TRBV9
CASSVGLGGLAGELFF
TGTGCCAGCAGCGTAGGATTGGGAGGGTTGGCCGGGGAGCTGTTTTTT
>.|.|TRBJ1-2|TRBV9
CASSVGGVGNYGYTF
TGTGCCAGCAGCGTAGGAGGGGTGGGAAACTATGGCTACACCTTC
>.|.|TRBJ2-7|TRBV30
CAWSPFVGGRAAEQYF
TGTGCCTGGAGTCCTTTCGTTGGGGGGCGGGCCGCCGAGCAGTACTTC
>.|.|TRBJ1-3|TRBV9
CASSGSGASGNTIYF
TGTGCCAGCAGCGGAAGTGGAGCTTCTGGAAACACCATATATTTT
>once|.|TRBJ1-1|TRBV7-6
CASSRGENTEAFF
TGTGCCAGCAGCCGAGGTGAGAACACTGAAGCTTTCTTT
>few|TRBD1|TRBJ1-5|TRBV5-5
CASSRQGLEDQPQHF
TGTGCCAGCAGCAGACAGGGTCTCGAGGATCAGCCCCAGCATTTT
>.|.|TRBJ2-1|TRBV6-5
CAGKTRGVQSEQFF
TGTGCCGGCAAGACGAGGGGTGTCCAAAGTGAGCAGTTCTTC
>.|TRBD2|TRBJ2-2|TRBV2
CASARRGVSGELFF
TGTGCCAGCGCCCGTCGGGGGGTTAGCGGGGAGCTGTTTTTT
>few|.|TRBJ2-7|TRBV5-1
CASSREGQSYEQYF
TGCGCCAGCAGCAGGGAAGGACAATCCTACGAGCAGTACTTC
>.|TRBD1|TRBJ2-7|TRBV28
CASSALTGTEYEQYF
TGTGCCAGCAGTGCCCTCACCGGGACAGAGTACGAGCAGTACTTC
>.|.|TRBJ1-6|TRBV30
CAWHLPGELAYNSPLHF
TGTGCCTGGCATCTCCCGGGTGAGCTCGCCTATAATTCACCCCTCCACTTT
>.|TRBD1|TRBJ1-1|TRBV5-4
CASSLDRGRTEAFF
TGTGCCAGCAGCCTCGACAGGGGGCGGACTGAAGCTTTCTTT
>.|TRBD2|TRBJ2-7|TRBV19
CASSLYGTSGVSEQYF
TGTGCCAGTAGCCTATATGGGACTAGCGGGGTGTCCGAGCAGTACTTC
>few|TRBD1|TRBJ1-6|TRBV6-1
CASREPGTGGSSPLHF
TGTGCCAGCAGGGAACCCGGGACAGGTGGTAGTTCACCCCTCCACTTT
>.|.|TRBJ2-7|TRBV28
CASSRTGTVSSYEQYF
TGTGCCAGCAGTCGCACCGGGACGGTAAGCTCCTACGAGCAGTACTTC
>once|.|TRBJ1-2|TRBV15
CATRRGNLISQLGYGYTF
TGTGCCACCAGGAGGGGGAATCTCATCTCTCAATTAGGTTATGGCTACACCTTC
>few|TRBD2|TRBJ2-1|TRBV7-2
CASSSSLSSGRMYNEQFF
TGTGCCAGCAGCTCCTCTTTGTCTAGCGGGAGGATGTACAATGAGCAGTTCTTC
>.|.|TRBJ1-6|TRBV5-5
CASSYWTDNSPLHF
TGTGCCAGCAGCTACTGGACAGATAATTCACCCCTCCACTTT
>.|TRBD2|TRBJ2-1|TRBV7-3
CATSRTSGSGDEQFF
TGTGCCACCAGCAGGACTAGCGGGAGTGGGGATGAGCAGTTCTTC
>.|TRBD1|TRBJ1-1|TRBV3-1/TRBV3-2
CASSRSRGQPGVAEAFF
TGTGCCAGCAGCCGGAGTAGGGGACAGCCGGGGGTCGCTGAAGCTTTCTTT
>.|TRBD1|TRBJ2-3|TRBV5-1
CASSARQGAQVADTQYF
TGCGCCAGCAGCGCGCGGCAGGGGGCGCAGGTAGCAGATACGCAGTATTTT
>.|TRBD2|TRBJ2-1|TRBV19
CASRLGGLAGEANEQFF
TGTGCCAGTAGGTTGGGGGGACTAGCGGGAGAGGCGAATGAGCAGTTCTTC